This T cell receptor beta chain is drawn from a study of a mutant IDH1 vaccine in newly diagnosed glioma. Turning to the study itself: Investigators started vaccination 4-6 weeks after radiotherapy alone, or with temozolomide cycles. Before enrollment, the patients had been treated with radiotherapy alone, temozolomide alone, or both together. Most of them had received both.

Comment on this clone: Its antigen is as yet unknown.

The protocol was immunoSEQ multiplex PCR, while the TCRdb copy is restricted to in-frame clones and leaves out a portion. The data hold 70,000 or so clones, with more than 75% observed a single time. The time point: week 35, safety follow-up. Each dose delivered 300 ug of mutant IDH1 20-mer peptide subcutaneously with imiquimod. Patients, over weeks 1, 3, 5, 7, 11, 15, 19 and 23, received a total of eight vaccinations. The study, taken as a whole, reports: Among top peripheral T cell clonotypes, changes seemed unrelated to pseudoprogression.

The TCR sequence derives from a man aged 25 to 45 with glioma. The sequences come from PBMCs, collected from a glioma patient whose treatment included an IDH1 peptide vaccine.

CDR3 bases: TGTGCCAGCACCCTCGGGGTGCCCTCAGAAGCTTTCTTT. Its protein product is CASTLGVPSEAFF. The chain uses TRBV28 and TRBJ1-1; no reliable D call. The CDR3 extends over 13 amino acids. From germline, CDR1 is MDHEN and CDR2 SYDVKM. V shed 7 bases and J shed 8 bases, with 17 bases lying between them.